This T cell receptor (beta chain) emerged from a study of CD8+ T cells in alopecia areata. Study summary: The study gave tofacitinib for 6 to 18 months, then 6 months off drug.

Peripheral blood samples and lesional scalp punch biopsies were obtained from alopecia areata patients. A note on this clone: The antigen is unknown.

Extracted RNA was reverse transcribed, and the resulting cDNA served as sequencing template. TCRdb keeps only in-frame clones here, not all; method: immunoSEQ multiplex PCR. The sample lists 150,000 or so clones; roughly 50% were seen once. Between the trimmed V and J ends, which lost 3 bases and 2 bases, there was a span of 11 bases. The germline V gene encodes CDR1 KGHSH and CDR2 LQKENI. The CDR3 is 15 amino acids. Study outcomes and limitations: Higher clonality was seen in lesional scalp than in normal scalp, especially in alopecia totalis/universalis.

The sequence was collected from a human donor with alopecia areata. This material consisted of CD4+ T cells sorted from blood, taken at week 0. V usage is TRBV18 and J usage is TRBJ1-5; a possible D gene is TRBD1 (5 bases). CDR3 region: CASSPAGTGNQPQHF. CDR3 bases: TGTGCCAGCTCACCTGCCGGGACGGGCAATCAGCCCCAGCATTTT.